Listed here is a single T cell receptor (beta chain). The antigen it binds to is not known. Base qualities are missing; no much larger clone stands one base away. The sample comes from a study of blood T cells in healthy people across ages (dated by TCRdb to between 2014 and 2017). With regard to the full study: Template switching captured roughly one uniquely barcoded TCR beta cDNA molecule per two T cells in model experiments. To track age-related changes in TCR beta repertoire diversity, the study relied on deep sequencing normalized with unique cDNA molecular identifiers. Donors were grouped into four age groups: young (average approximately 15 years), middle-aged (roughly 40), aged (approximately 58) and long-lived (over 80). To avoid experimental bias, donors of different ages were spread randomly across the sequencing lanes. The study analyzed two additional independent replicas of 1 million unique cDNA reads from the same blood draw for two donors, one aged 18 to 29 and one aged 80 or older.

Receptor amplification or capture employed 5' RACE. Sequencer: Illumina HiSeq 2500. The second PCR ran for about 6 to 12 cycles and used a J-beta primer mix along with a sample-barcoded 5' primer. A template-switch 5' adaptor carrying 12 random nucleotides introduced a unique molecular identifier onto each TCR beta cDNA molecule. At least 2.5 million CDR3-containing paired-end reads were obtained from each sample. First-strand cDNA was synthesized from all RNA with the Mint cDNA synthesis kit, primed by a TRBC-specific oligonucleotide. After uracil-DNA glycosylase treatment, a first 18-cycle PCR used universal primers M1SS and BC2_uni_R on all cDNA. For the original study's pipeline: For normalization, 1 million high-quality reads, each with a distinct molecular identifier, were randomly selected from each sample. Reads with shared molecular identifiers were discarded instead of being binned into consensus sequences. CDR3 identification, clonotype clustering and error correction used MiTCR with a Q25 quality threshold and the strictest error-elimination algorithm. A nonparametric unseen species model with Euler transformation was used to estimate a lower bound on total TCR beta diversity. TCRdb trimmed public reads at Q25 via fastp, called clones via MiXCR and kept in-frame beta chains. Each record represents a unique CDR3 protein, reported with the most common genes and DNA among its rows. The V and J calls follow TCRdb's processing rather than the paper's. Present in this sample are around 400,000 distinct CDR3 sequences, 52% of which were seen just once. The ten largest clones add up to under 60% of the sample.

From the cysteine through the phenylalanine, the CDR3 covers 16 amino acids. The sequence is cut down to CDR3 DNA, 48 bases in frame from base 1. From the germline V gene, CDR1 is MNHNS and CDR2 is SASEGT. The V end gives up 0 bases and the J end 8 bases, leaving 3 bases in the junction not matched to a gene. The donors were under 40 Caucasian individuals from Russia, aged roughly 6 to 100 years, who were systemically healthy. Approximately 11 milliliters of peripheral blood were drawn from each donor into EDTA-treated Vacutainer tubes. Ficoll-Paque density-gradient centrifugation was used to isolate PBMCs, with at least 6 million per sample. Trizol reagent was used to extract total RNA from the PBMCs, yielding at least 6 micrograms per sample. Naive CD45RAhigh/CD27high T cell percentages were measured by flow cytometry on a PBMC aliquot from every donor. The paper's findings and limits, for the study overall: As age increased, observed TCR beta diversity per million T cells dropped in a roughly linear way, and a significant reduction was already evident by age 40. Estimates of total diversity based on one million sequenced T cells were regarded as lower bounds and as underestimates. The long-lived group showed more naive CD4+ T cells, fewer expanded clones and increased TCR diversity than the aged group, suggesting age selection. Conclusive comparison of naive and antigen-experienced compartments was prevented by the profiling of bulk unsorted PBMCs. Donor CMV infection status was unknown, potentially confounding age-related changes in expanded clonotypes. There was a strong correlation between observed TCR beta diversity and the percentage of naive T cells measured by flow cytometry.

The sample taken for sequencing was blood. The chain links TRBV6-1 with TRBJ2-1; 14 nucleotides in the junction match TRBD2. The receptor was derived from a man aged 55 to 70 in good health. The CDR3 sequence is CASSEAGLAGGYEQFF. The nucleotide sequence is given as TGTGCCAGCAGTGAAGCCGGACTAGCGGGAGGCTATGAGCAGTTCTTC.